These 4 T cell receptor beta chains came from one sample sequenced in a study of blood T cell repertoires in COVID-19. Produced via immunoSEQ multiplex PCR; TCRdb's table is partial and in-frame only. The sample includes roughly 230,000 clones, about 85% of them seen just once. Sequenced: peripheral blood. The receptor source for this set is a woman aged 55-69 years with active or convalescent COVID-19.

The V gene is TRBV4-2, the J gene TRBJ2-1; TRBD2 matches at 9 bases. Looked up from germline, CDR1 is LGHNA and CDR2 is YNFKEQ. V shed 0 bases, J shed 9 bases, and the junction held 9 bases outside the gene matches. The CDR3 covers 16 residues. This CDR3 is CASSQDEASGTGEQFF. CDR3 DNA: TGTGCCAGCAGCCAAGATGAGGCTAGCGGGACTGGTGAGCAGTTCTTC.

Regarding this clone: In the same sample, other DNA sequences code for this CDR3. This chain's CDR3 is CASSIRTGTGNTIYF. The CDR3 DNA reads as TGTGCCAGTAGTATTCGGACAGGGACAGGAAACACCATATATTTT. J is TRBJ1-3 and V is TRBV19, with 8 bases that match TRBD1. The germline gives CDR1 LNHDA, CDR2 SQIVND (reference sequence). J lost 4 bases, V lost 3 bases, and 5 bases had no gene match. The CDR3 length is 15 residues.

The V and J genes are TRBV9 and TRBJ1-3; 8 bases map to TRBD1. This CDR3 comprises 17 residues. J lost 2 bases, V lost 0 bases, and 7 bases had no gene match. Germline CDR1 SGDLS, CDR2 YYNGEE. CDR3 loop: CASSVGGGTGAGNTIYF. The CDR3 DNA follows: TGTGCCAGCAGCGTAGGTGGGGGGACAGGAGCTGGAAACACCATATATTTT.

This rearrangement joins TRBV7-8 to TRBJ1-5; D uncertain. V lost 4 bases to trimming and J lost 7 bases, with 14 bases between them. The CDR3 spans 14 residues. In germline, CDR1 is SGHVS, CDR2 FQNEAQ. The CDR3 sequence is CASSSAQRRQPQHF. In nucleotides, the CDR3 is TGTGCCAGCAGCTCGGCCCAGAGGAGGCAGCCCCAGCATTTT.